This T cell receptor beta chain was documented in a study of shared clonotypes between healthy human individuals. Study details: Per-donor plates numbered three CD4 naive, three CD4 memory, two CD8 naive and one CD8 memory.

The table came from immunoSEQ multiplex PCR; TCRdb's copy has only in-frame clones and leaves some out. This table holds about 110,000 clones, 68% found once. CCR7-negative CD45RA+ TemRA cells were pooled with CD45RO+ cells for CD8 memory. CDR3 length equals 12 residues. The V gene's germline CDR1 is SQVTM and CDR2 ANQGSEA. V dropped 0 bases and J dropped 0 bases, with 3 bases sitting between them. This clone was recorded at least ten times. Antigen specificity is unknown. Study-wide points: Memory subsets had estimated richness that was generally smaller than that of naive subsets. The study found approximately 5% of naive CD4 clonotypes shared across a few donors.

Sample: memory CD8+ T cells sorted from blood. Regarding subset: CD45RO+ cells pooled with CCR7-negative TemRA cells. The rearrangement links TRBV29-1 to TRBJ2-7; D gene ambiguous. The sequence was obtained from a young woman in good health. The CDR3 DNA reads TGCAGCGTTGAAGACTCCTCCTACGAGCAGTACTTC. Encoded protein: CSVEDSSYEQYF.